This T cell receptor beta chain stems from a study of early T cells in non-severe SARS-CoV-2 infection. Study information: Bulk RNA taken from unsorted whole blood was sequenced, leaving chains unpaired. Study results and caveats: Matching with VDJdb favored anti-spike CD8 responses (missing private and CD4 specificities).

Unique molecular identifiers were affixed to single, distinct cDNA molecules. One entry per CDR3 protein, called by TCRdb with MiXCR from the 5' RACE reads. The sample has fewer than 80,000 distinct CDR3 sequences, 12% seen once. This clonotype was detected many times. Its target is not known. V dropped 0 bases and J dropped 2 bases, with 9 bases sitting between them. The CDR3 runs to 14 residues. Germline CDR1 reads SGHNT; CDR2 reads YYREEE (reference sequence). This chain uses TRBV5-4 with TRBJ2-7, with D perhaps matching TRBD1 (6 bases). This specimen was whole blood, taken at baseline. The clonotype originates from an adult who was a healthcare worker with PCR-confirmed SARS-CoV-2 infection or an uninfected control (not recorded which). The donor label of this sample is uncertain. The CDR3 sequence: CASSLAGDPYEQYV. The CDR3 coding sequence is TGTGCCAGCAGCTTGGCAGGGGACCCCTACGAGCAGTACGTC.